This T cell receptor (beta chain) was obtained from a study of Graves' ophthalmopathy and Graves' hyperthyroidism. Study details: A follow-up of 18 months without ophthalmopathy meant that hyperthyroidism was stable. Whole-study results and caveats: The model achieved about 70% sensitivity and 72% to 75% specificity for ophthalmopathy progression.

The CDR3 has 11 amino acids. Trimming took 3 bases from V and 8 from J, leaving 8 bases between them. In germline, CDR1 is SQVTM, CDR2 ANQGSEA. This clonotype was seen at least ten times. Antigen unknown. Amplified TCR beta CDR3 regions were obtained using RNA transcripts as template. First-round RT-PCR employed HTBI primers, with a second-round multiplex PCR after it. In TCRdb, the multiplex PCR reads were re-called with MiXCR into one record per CDR3 protein. The sample yields over a million distinct CDR3 sequences, around a third seen once. The material sequenced was peripheral blood or thyroid tissue (not recorded which). This TCR was recovered from an adult man with Graves' hyperthyroidism. The chain links TRBV29-1 to TRBJ1-3; D call uncertain. The DNA of the CDR3 is TGCAGCGTTGACGGCAGAGACACCATATATTTT. Residues: CSVDGRDTIYF.